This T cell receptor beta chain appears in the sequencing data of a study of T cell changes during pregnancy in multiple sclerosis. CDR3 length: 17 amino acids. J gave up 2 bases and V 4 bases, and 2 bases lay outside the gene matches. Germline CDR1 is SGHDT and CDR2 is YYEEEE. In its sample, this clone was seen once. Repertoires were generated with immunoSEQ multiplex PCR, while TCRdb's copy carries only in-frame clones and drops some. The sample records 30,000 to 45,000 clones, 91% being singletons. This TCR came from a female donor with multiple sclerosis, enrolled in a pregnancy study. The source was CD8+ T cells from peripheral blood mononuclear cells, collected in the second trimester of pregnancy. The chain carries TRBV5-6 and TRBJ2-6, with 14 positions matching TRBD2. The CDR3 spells CASSQGLAGAGANVLTF. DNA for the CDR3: TGTGCCAGCAGCCAGGGACTAGCGGGAGCTGGGGCCAACGTCCTGACTTTC.